This is a list of T cell receptor beta chains from one sample in a study of T cells in Graves' hyperthyroidism and ophthalmopathy. Using its own MiXCR run on the multiplex PCR reads, TCRdb lists one record per CDR3 protein. The top ten hold 25% to 35% of the sample, which has roughly 170,000 distinct CDR3 sequences, over 15% seen once. Sample: blood. The receptors originated from a woman in her forties or fifties with Graves' hyperthyroidism. The CDR3 runs from the conserved cysteine through the conserved F or W. The D gene is left open where the match is weak. Part of the rows lack a size; the others show once, few, many or a class for expanded clones.

J gene,clone size,V gene,D gene,CDR3 protein,CDR3 DNA
TRBJ1-1,many,TRBV11-1,TRBD1,CASSLGLGRGATEAFF,TGTGCCAGCAGCTTGGGGCTGGGCAGGGGGGCCACTGAAGCTTTCTTT
TRBJ1-1,.,TRBV29-1,.,CSAQGTFEAFF,TGCAGCGCACAGGGAACCTTTGAAGCTTTCTTT
TRBJ1-1,.,TRBV28,TRBD1,CASGPPNRGKNTEAFF,TGTGCCAGCGGACCACCTAACAGGGGGAAGAACACTGAAGCTTTCTTT
TRBJ2-1,many,TRBV7-2,.,CASTLGGRGSYNEQFF,TGTGCCAGCACCCTAGGGGGGAGGGGCTCCTACAATGAGCAGTTCTTC
TRBJ2-7,many,TRBV28,TRBD1,CVSSSTGDGTYEQYF,TGTGTCAGCAGTTCCACAGGGGACGGGACCTACGAGCAGTACTTC
TRBJ1-1,many,TRBV6-1,.,CASSEAQGMNTEAFF,TGTGCCAGCAGTGAAGCGCAGGGGATGAACACTGAAGCTTTCTTT
TRBJ1-5,many,TRBV28,.,CASRSGWVSQHF,TGTGCCAGCAGGTCCGGATGGGTGTCTCAGCATTTT
TRBJ2-3,.,TRBV28,TRBD2,CASSSLGLATDTQYF,TGTGCCAGCAGTTCCTTGGGACTAGCCACAGATACGCAGTATTTT
TRBJ1-3,many,TRBV6-2/TRBV6-3,.,CASSYWRTIAGNTIYF,TGTGCCAGCAGTTACTGGAGGACAATCGCTGGAAACACCATATATTTT
TRBJ1-2,many,TRBV28,.,CASSLKVVRNYGYTF,TGTGCCAGCAGTCTAAAGGTCGTCAGGAACTATGGCTACACCTTC
TRBJ2-3,.,TRBV20-1,.,CSAGRGDPDTQYF,TGCAGTGCTGGCCGAGGAGACCCAGATACGCAGTATTTT
TRBJ2-3,many,TRBV6-1,TRBD1,CASSWTRTGVEEYF,TGTGCCAGCAGTTGGACCCGGACAGGGGTGGAAGAGTATTTT
TRBJ2-7,few,TRBV20-1,.,CSASRDKDYEQYF,TGCAGTGCTAGCCGGGACAAAGACTACGAGCAGTACTTC
TRBJ1-1,many,TRBV7-8,TRBD1,CASSFYGQGLTEAFF,TGTGCCAGCAGCTTCTATGGACAGGGTTTGACTGAAGCTTTCTTT
TRBJ1-2,.,TRBV28,.,CASTERTGGKGGYTF,TGTGCCAGCACTGAACGGACGGGGGGAAAGGGTGGCTACACCTTC
TRBJ1-1,many,TRBV18,.,CASSPGTLDTPEAFF,TGTGCCAGCTCACCCGGGACTCTGGATACCCCTGAAGCTTTCTTT
TRBJ1-3,.,TRBV5-6,.,CASSKGTIYF,TGTGCCAGCAGCAAAGGTACCATATATTTT
TRBJ1-1,few,TRBV19,.,CASTYGGGGNTEAFF,TGTGCCAGTACCTATGGGGGGGGGGGGAACACTGAAGCTTTCTTT
TRBJ1-1,many,TRBV4-1,TRBD1,CASRRTQGANTEAFF,TGCGCCAGCAGGCGGACTCAGGGGGCCAACACTGAAGCTTTCTTT
TRBJ1-2,many,TRBV25-1,.,CASSYMDGYTF,TGTGCCAGCAGTTATATGGATGGCTACACCTTC
TRBJ2-3,many,TRBV5-1,.,CASSLGLGGADTQYF,TGCGCCAGCAGCTTGGGTCTAGGGGGAGCGGATACGCAGTATTTT
TRBJ2-1,many,TRBV28,.,CASSLGLGGQFF,TGTGCCAGCAGTCTTGGCCTAGGCGGGCAGTTCTTC
TRBJ2-5,many,TRBV7-2,TRBD2,CASSLPGGGETQYF,TGTGCCAGCAGCTTACCCGGGGGAGGGGAGACCCAGTACTTC
TRBJ2-3,many,TRBV15,TRBD2,CATSRGLAAGGPDTQYF,TGTGCCACCAGCAGAGGTCTAGCGGCGGGGGGGCCGGATACGCAGTATTTT
TRBJ1-3,few,TRBV11-2,.,CASSLTRTNTIYF,TGTGCCAGCAGCTTAACGCGGACTAACACCATATATTTT
TRBJ2-1,.,TRBV12-3/TRBV12-4,TRBD2,CASSLESSGYNEQFF,TGTGCCAGCAGTTTAGAGTCTAGCGGTTACAATGAGCAGTTCTTC
TRBJ1-4,many,TRBV25-1,TRBD1,CASSPTSGQGGHSEKLFF,TGTGCCAGCAGTCCTACATCTGGACAGGGGGGTCACAGTGAAAAACTGTTTTTT
TRBJ2-1,many,TRBV11-2,.,CASSFGGGIPSEEQFF,TGTGCCAGCAGCTTTGGCGGGGGCATCCCCTCCGAGGAGCAGTTCTTC
TRBJ1-2,few,TRBV10-2,TRBD1,CASSESGGGYTF,TGCGCCAGCAGTGAATCAGGGGGCGGCTACACCTTC
TRBJ1-2,once,TRBV18,.,CASSPVRAVDYGYTF,TGTGCCAGCTCACCTGTCAGGGCAGTCGACTATGGCTACACCTTC
TRBJ1-2,many,TRBV6-4,.,CASSPTWEGYGYTF,TGTGCCAGCAGTCCCACCTGGGAAGGGTATGGCTACACCTTC
TRBJ1-5,many,TRBV19,.,CASSIGQQYNQPQHF,TGTGCCAGTAGTATAGGACAGCAATACAATCAGCCCCAGCATTTT
TRBJ1-5,many,TRBV20-1,.,CSGGALTRNQPQHF,TGCAGTGGGGGGGCCCTGACTCGCAATCAGCCCCAGCATTTT
TRBJ2-3,many,TRBV6-1,.,CASSEVTSTDTQYF,TGTGCCAGCAGTGAAGTAACTAGCACAGATACGCAGTATTTT
TRBJ1-1,many,TRBV6-1,TRBD1,CASRPDRGGTEAFF,TGTGCCAGCAGACCGGACAGGGGAGGTACTGAAGCTTTCTTT
TRBJ2-3,.,TRBV28,.,CASNRGTAGSADTQYF,TGTGCCAGCAACCGGGGGACGGCCGGGTCAGCAGATACGCAGTATTTT
TRBJ1-5,many,TRBV9,.,CASSVVDNQPQHF,TGTGCCAGCAGCGTAGTCGACAATCAGCCCCAGCATTTT
TRBJ2-3,many,TRBV7-8,.,CASSPRGPGGTDTQYF,TGTGCCAGCAGCCCAAGGGGCCCAGGTGGCACAGATACGCAGTATTTT
TRBJ2-2,many,TRBV25-1,.,CASSETGELFF,TGTGCCAGCAGTGAAACCGGGGAGCTGTTTTTT